These 16 T cell receptor beta chains were sequenced from one sample in a study of shared T cell receptors in the human thymus. TCRdb keeps only in-frame clones here, not all; method: immunoSEQ multiplex PCR. The table records approximately 490,000 clones, roughly 74% of them present only once. These data were likewise used in another study, on human thymus T cells.

Material for sequencing was thymocytes. Every receptor here comes from a boy in the first two years of life with a congenital heart defect.

This chain connects TRBV28 to TRBJ2-7, with 8 bases matching TRBD1. V lost 0 bases to trimming and J lost 0 bases; unmatched junction nucleotides: 13. The CDR3 covers 19 residues. The germline CDR1 and CDR2 sequences are MDHEN and SYDVKM. Here the CDR3 reads CASSLWAGGASRSSYEQYF. For the CDR3, the DNA is TGTGCCAGCAGTTTATGGGCAGGGGGCGCCAGCAGAAGCTCCTACGAGCAGTACTTC.

This clone was recorded only once. V gene TRBV27 combines with J gene TRBJ2-7; D may be TRBD1 (7 bases). The CDR3 covers 14 residues. Germline-derived CDR1 and CDR2 are MNHEY and SMNVEV (reference sequence). The germline V and J ends were trimmed by 6 bases and 3 bases, with 15 bases remaining between them. The CDR3 protein is CASSHARGDYEQYF. As DNA, the CDR3 is TGTGCCAGCAGCCATGCCAGGGGGGACTACGAGCAGTACTTC.

This clone was seen only a few times. Given the absence of the conserved phenylalanine or tryptophan at the CDR3 end, a read error is likely. It is unclear where the CDR3 begins or ends on the DNA, so no DNA is shown, and the CDR3 is as TCRdb lists it. The chain has TRBV29-1 and TRBJ1-2; the DNA was not used to check the table's D call, TRBD1. The CDR3 has 12 amino acids, counting both end residues. Germline lookup yields CDR1 SQVTM and CDR2 ANQGSEA. CDR3 region: CSVEAGTGAASS.

The V and J genes are TRBV19 and TRBJ2-1; 11 positions agree with TRBD2. The CDR3 length is 15 residues. Trimming at V came to 5 bases and at J to 9 bases, leaving 9 bases not matched to a gene. Germline V gene lookup returns CDR1 LNHDA and CDR2 SQIVND (reference sequence). CDR3: CASSPTSGRGGEQFF. The CDR3 nucleotides read TGTGCCAGTAGTCCAACTAGCGGGAGAGGTGGTGAGCAGTTCTTC. Combining the CDR3 with reference TRBV19 and TRBJ2-1 gives the whole variable domain DGGITQSPKYLFRKEGQNVTLSCEQNLNHDAMYWYRQDPGQGLRLIYYSQIVNDFQKGDIAEGYSVSREKKESFPLTVTSAQKNPTAFYLCASSPTSGRGGEQFFGPGTRLTVL.

This clone was observed a single time. J is TRBJ1-5 and V is TRBV27, with a weak D call TRBD1 (5 bases). There are 16 residues in the CDR3. The germline V and J ends were trimmed by 1 base and 0 bases, with 10 bases remaining between them. CDR1 is MNHEY, CDR2 SMNVEV, per germline (reference sequence). The CDR3 here is CASSLYLDISNQPQHF. The CDR3 bases are TGTGCCAGCAGTTTATATTTGGACATTAGCAATCAGCCCCAGCATTTT.

The CDR3: CASSQDSTGGAYGYTF. CDR3 DNA: TGCGCCAGCAGCCAAGATAGCACAGGGGGCGCCTATGGCTACACCTTC. V usage is TRBV4-3 and J usage is TRBJ1-2; TRBD1 matches 9 bases. Losses at the gene ends were 0 bases for V and 4 bases for J; bases not matched to a gene: 6. Germline loops: CDR1 LGHNA, CDR2 YSLEER. The CDR3 is made up of 16 amino acids.

The chain is built from TRBV27 and TRBJ2-3; 10 bases are shared with TRBD2. The V gene's germline CDR1 is MNHEY and CDR2 SMNVEV (reference sequence). V was pared by 5 bases and J by 0 bases, with 11 bases of the junction left unmatched. This CDR3 contains 18 residues. The CDR3 nucleotides are TGTGCCAGCAGTCCGATCGTCCTTAGCGGGAGGAGCACAGATACGCAGTATTTT. Amino acid sequence: CASSPIVLSGRSTDTQYF.

The rearrangement joins TRBV7-2 to TRBJ1-1; D unresolved. CDR3 size: 12 residues. Per germline, CDR1 SGHTA and CDR2 FQGNSA. With 0 bases removed from V and 10 bases from J, the gap between germline ends came to 9 bases. This CDR3 is CASSLASRGAFF. CDR3 DNA: TGTGCCAGCAGCTTAGCGAGCCGGGGAGCTTTCTTT.

In DNA, the CDR3 is TGTGCCAGCAGCTTACCGCGGGAAGAGACCCAGTACTTC. It yields the protein CASSLPREETQYF. The rearrangement links TRBV5-6 to TRBJ2-5; tentative D call: TRBD2 (5 bases). Germline CDR1 SGHDT, CDR2 YYEEEE. The V and J ends lost 2 bases and 3 bases respectively, with 8 bases between them. The CDR3 loop spans 13 amino acids.

The V call is TRBV28, the J call TRBJ2-3, with D hard to call. The CDR3 is 18 amino acids. In germline, CDR1 is MDHEN, CDR2 SYDVKM. The V end was cut by 3 bases, the J end by 0 bases, with 19 bases between. This chain's CDR3 is CASSFLPVRNKSTDTQYF. In DNA, the CDR3 is TGTGCCAGCAGTTTCTTACCAGTACGCAACAAGAGCACAGATACGCAGTATTTT.

The chain recombines TRBV27 with TRBJ2-2, with D perhaps TRBD1 (6 bases). Per germline, CDR1 MNHEY and CDR2 SMNVEV (reference sequence). V lost 2 bases and J lost 4, with 11 bases in between. The CDR3 extends over 15 amino acids. The CDR3: CASSLQQGGTGELFF. CDR3 DNA sequence: TGTGCCAGCAGTTTACAACAGGGTGGCACCGGGGAGCTGTTTTTT.

This clone was seen a handful of times. This sequence joins TRBV4-1 and TRBJ2-2, with 15 bases matching TRBD2. The CDR3 totals 20 residues. The J segment lost 2 bases and the V segment lost 4 bases, leaving 11 bases of the junction unmatched. CDR1 MGHRA and CDR2 YSYEKL come from the germline V gene. CDR3 DNA: TGCGCCAGCAGCCCCCCCTTCGTGGGACTAGCGGGAGGCAACACCGGGGAGCTGTTTTTT. The encoded protein is CASSPPFVGLAGGNTGELFF.

This clone was found a few times. The chain carries TRBV19 and TRBJ2-7; 7 bases match TRBD1. The length of the CDR3 is 13 residues. The junction had 6 bases not matched to a gene; V was cut back by 4 bases and J by 6 bases. CDR1 is LNHDA and CDR2 is SQIVND in the germline V gene (reference sequence). The DNA of the CDR3 is TGTGCCAGTAGTAACAGACAGGGCGGCGAGCAGTACTTC. This codes for CASSNRQGGEQYF.

This chain joins TRBV4-1 and TRBJ2-2, with TRBD1 matching over 7 bases. Germline V gene lookup returns CDR1 MGHRA and CDR2 YSYEKL. The junction had 13 bases not matched to a gene; V was cut back by 0 bases and J by 6 bases. The CDR3 has 18 amino acids. The CDR3 is CASSQDGSRGNIAGELFF. DNA for the CDR3: TGCGCCAGCAGCCAAGATGGGTCCAGGGGGAATATTGCCGGGGAGCTGTTTTTT.

V is TRBV10-3 and J is TRBJ2-5; 9 bases line up with TRBD1. The V gene's germline CDR1 is ENHRY and CDR2 SYGVKD. With V trimmed by 6 bases and J by 4 bases, 3 bases remained unmatched. The CDR3 covers 13 residues. The CDR3 region is CAISRTGVETQYF. For the CDR3, the DNA is TGTGCCATCAGCCGGACAGGGGTAGAGACCCAGTACTTC.

This clone was seen a few times. This chain links TRBV4-1 with TRBJ2-5; 13 bases agree with TRBD2. Germline V CDR1 and CDR2: MGHRA, YSYEKL. With 4 bases clipped from V and 2 bases from J, the junction kept 7 bases outside the gene matches. This CDR3 has 17 residues. The CDR3 region has the DNA TGCGCCAGCAGCCTCCGGACTAGCGGGGGAACTCAAGAGACCCAGTACTTC. Its translation: CASSLRTSGGTQETQYF.